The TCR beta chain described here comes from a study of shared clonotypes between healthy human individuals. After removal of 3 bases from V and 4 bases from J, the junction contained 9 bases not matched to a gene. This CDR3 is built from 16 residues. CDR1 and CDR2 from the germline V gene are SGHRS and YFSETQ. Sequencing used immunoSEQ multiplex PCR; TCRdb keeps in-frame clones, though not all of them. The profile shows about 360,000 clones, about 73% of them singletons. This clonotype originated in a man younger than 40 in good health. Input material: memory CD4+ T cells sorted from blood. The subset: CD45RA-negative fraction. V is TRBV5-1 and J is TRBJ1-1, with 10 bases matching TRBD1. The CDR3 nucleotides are TGCGCCAGCAGCTGGACCGGGACAGGGGAGGCCACTGAAGCTTTCTTT. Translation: CASSWTGTGEATEAFF.